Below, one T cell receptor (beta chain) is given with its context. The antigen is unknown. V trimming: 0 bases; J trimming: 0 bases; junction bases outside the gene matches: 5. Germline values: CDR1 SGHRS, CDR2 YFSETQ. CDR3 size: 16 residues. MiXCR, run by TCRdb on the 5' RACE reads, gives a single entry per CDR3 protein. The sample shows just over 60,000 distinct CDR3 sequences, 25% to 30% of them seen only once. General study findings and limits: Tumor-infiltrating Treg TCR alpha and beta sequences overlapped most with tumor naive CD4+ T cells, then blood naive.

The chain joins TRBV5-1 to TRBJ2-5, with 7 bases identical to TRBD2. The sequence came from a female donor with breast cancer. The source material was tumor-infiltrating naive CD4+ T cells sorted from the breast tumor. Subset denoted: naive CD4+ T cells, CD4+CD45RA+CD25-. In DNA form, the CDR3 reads TGCGCCAGCAGCTTGGGGTCACTAGCGTACCAAGAGACCCAGTACTTC. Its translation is CASSLGSLAYQETQYF. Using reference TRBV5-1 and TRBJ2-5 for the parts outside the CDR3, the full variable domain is KAGVTQTPRYLIKTRGQQVTLSCSPISGHRSVSWYQQTPGQGLQFLFEYFSETQRNKGNFPGRFSGRQFSNSRSEMNVSTLELGDSALYLCASSLGSLAYQETQYFGPGTRLLVL.